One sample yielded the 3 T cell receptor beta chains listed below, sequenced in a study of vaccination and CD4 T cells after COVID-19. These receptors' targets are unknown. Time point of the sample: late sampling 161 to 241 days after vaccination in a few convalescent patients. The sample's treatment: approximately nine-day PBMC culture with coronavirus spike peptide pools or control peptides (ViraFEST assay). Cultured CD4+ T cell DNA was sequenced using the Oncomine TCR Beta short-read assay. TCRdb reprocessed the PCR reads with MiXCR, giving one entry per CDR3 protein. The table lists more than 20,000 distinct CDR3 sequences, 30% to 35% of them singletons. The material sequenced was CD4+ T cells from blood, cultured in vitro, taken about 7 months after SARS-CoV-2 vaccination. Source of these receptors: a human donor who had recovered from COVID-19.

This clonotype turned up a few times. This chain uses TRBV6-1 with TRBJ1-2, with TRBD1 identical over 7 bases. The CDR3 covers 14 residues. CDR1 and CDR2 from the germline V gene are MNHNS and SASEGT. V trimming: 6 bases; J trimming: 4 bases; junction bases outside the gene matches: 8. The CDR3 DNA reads TGTGCCAGCAGCCGCGACAGGGTGGGCTATGGCTACACCTTC. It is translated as CASSRDRVGYGYTF.

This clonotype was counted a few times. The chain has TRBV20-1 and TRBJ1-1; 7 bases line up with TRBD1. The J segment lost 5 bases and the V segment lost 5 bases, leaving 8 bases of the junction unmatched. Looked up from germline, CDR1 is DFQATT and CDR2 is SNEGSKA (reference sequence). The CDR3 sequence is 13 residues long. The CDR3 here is CSALGGSRTEAFF. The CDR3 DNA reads TGCAGTGCTTTAGGGGGCAGTAGAACTGAAGCTTTCTTT.

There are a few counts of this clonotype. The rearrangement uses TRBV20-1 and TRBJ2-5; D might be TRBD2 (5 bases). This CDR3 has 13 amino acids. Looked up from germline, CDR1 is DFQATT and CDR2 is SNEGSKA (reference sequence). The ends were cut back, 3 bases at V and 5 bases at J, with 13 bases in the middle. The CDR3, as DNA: TGCAGTGCTAGTGAGGGAATTTTGGAGACCCAGTACTTC. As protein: CSASEGILETQYF.